These T cell receptor beta chains were read from a single sample in a study of blood T cells in healthy people across ages. One entry per CDR3 protein, called by TCRdb with MiXCR from the 5' RACE reads. This repertoire shows about 800,000 distinct CDR3 sequences, just under 25% found once; its top ten account for approximately 4%. This sample was shared with a second study, whose subject was T cells of mothers and their children.

The sequenced sample consisted of blood. These receptors all come from a boy aged 10-17 years in good health. Both conserved end residues are trimmed from each CDR3. Size values are once, few and many counts, or a class for expanded clones, and some rows have none.

v_gene | abundance | CDR3aa
TRBV18 | - | ASSPGYSSSEETQY
TRBV6-5 | few | ASSYSSGGRGETQY
TRBV7-6 | few | ASSYPRAGSTDTQY
TRBV12-3/TRBV12-4 | few | ASSPGSGAGALNEQL
TRBV20-1 | - | SAAPGTTISTDTQY
TRBV5-6 | - | ASSWDLAGGGDTQY
TRBV7-2 | - | ASSLGVGGFGNTIY
TRBV7-2 | - | ASSLDSGSSETQY
TRBV9 | - | ASTDSGLAGTDTQY
TRBV29-1 | few | SVEETGNEQF
TRBV7-9 | - | ASSLIGTGYNEQF
TRBV20-1 | - | SARFAFYEQY
TRBV2 | - | ASSEFTELTDTQY
TRBV9 | - | ASSVGRGLGETQY
TRBV20-1 | - | SASPGTSGPLH
TRBV11-2 | - | ASRKAGGPMKAKNIQY
TRBV24-1 | - | ATSVGTAGTNYGYT
TRBV20-1 | - | SASEGGSATNEKLF
TRBV11-2 | few | ASTLPGPQETQY
TRBV29-1 | - | SVEFYREVGYT
TRBV6-2/TRBV6-3 | - | ASSRPTIGQNYEQY
TRBV7-2 | few | ASSLVIDTQY